This TCR beta chain appears in the sequencing data of a study of blood T cell repertoires in COVID-19. For the study at large: From T cells, B-cell-depleted T cells, or PBMCs came the material, which was cDNA or gDNA.

Original analysis: From reference gene primer amplification, estimates of nucleated cell counts were derived. Sequencing was performed with immunoSEQ multiplex PCR; in TCRdb, only in-frame clones are kept and a portion is missing. The V and J calls and clone size were taken over from that table, and D and trimming were inferred from the DNA. Among 200,000 to 300,000 clones listed, around 83% were seen once. The receptor was isolated from a woman in her thirties or forties who had recovered from COVID-19. Material for sequencing was peripheral blood.

CDR3 residues: CASSSRGSSSYNSPLHF. The CDR3 DNA follows: TGTGCCAGTAGTTCACGAGGTTCCAGCTCCTATAATTCACCCCTCCACTTT. The V call is TRBV19, the J call TRBJ1-6, with no clear D. The V end was cut by 5 bases, the J end by 0 bases, with 14 bases between. The V gene's germline CDR1 is LNHDA and CDR2 SQIVND (reference sequence). This CDR3 is built from 17 residues.